This T cell receptor (beta chain) was captured in a study of long-term antiretroviral therapy in people with HIV. Before they underwent DNA extraction, samples held roughly 0.95-11 million cryopreserved PBMC. Survey-level resolution applied to immunoSEQ assay v3.0. The repertoire was sequenced with immunoSEQ multiplex PCR; TCRdb's copy has only in-frame clones and lacks some. The sample has roughly 20,000 clones, 81% seen once. CDR1 is SQVTM, CDR2 ANQGSEA, per germline. V lost 0 bases to trimming and J lost 5 bases, with 13 bases between them. The length of the CDR3 is 14 residues. The V and J genes are TRBV29-1 and TRBJ2-5; TRBD1 is a possible D gene (6 bases). This specimen was unsorted PBMCs, taken 1.5 years after starting antiretroviral therapy. This sequence originates from a man aged 30 to 45 with HIV. CDR3 sequence reads: CSVEESQGVETQYF. CDR3 bases: TGCAGCGTTGAAGAGTCACAGGGAGTGGAGACCCAGTACTTC.